This T cell receptor beta chain was found in a study of cytomegalovirus exposure and HLA in healthy donors. General study points: In a later analysis, TCR association rates varied by HLA locus: DRB1 most, HLA-C fewest.

In the case of this clone: Its target is unknown.

PCR used 60 Vbeta primers and 13 Jbeta primers. Clones were read by immunoSEQ multiplex PCR, and TCRdb kept only the in-frame ones, dropping some. The sample has 65,000 or so clones; around 73% are singletons. CDR3 length: 15 residues. V was pared by 6 bases and J by 3 bases, with 19 bases between. Germline assignment: CDR1 SGHRS and CDR2 YFSETQ. The receptor was isolated from a girl aged 5 to 17 in good health and CMV-seropositive. The chain couples TRBV5-1 to TRBJ2-7; tentatively, D is TRBD2 (6 bases). Sequencing input: PBMCs. CDR3 DNA sequence: TGCGCCAGCACCCCTTTTGGGGGGAAGTACTACGAGCAGTACTTC. Its translation is CASTPFGGKYYEQYF.